This paragraph covers one T cell receptor (beta chain) sequence. Its antigen is unknown. These data are taken from a study of cytomegalovirus exposure and HLA in healthy donors. General study results and limits: By HLA locus, TCR association rates varied in a later analysis, with DRB1 showing the most and HLA-C the fewest. Earlier results showed most TCR beta V segments being productive about 90% or about 30% of the time.

With V trimmed by 6 bases and J by 9 bases, 14 bases remained unmatched. This CDR3 has 15 residues. Germline V lookup: CDR1 LNHDA, CDR2 SQIVND (reference sequence). Donors were nominally healthy when sampled, though unrecorded immune exposures were likely. It was with 60 Vbeta and 13 Jbeta primers that the PCR ran. Generated by immunoSEQ multiplex PCR, the TCRdb table keeps only in-frame clones and is missing some. The table lists 150,000 or so clones, about 80% of them singletons. The source of this sequence is a woman aged 45-65 years in good health and CMV-seropositive. Input material: PBMCs. J is TRBJ2-3 and V is TRBV19; 8 nucleotides align to TRBD1. CDR3 sequence reads: CASRNQGARVGTQYF. CDR3 bases: TGTGCCAGTAGGAACCAGGGGGCGCGCGTGGGGACGCAGTATTTT.